Listed here are 19 T cell receptor beta chains from one sample, sequenced in a study of T cells in localized non-small cell lung cancer. Here immunoSEQ multiplex PCR was the method, and the copy in TCRdb shows in-frame clones only, minus some. This sample yields 48,000 or so clones, of which roughly 90% are seen a single time; 15% to 20% belongs to the top ten. The starting material was peripheral blood, obtained before any cancer treatment. These receptors were obtained from a male donor aged 60 or older with stage III squamous cell lung carcinoma.

This chain links TRBV30 with TRBJ2-6; 9 nucleotides align to TRBD1. V lost 5 bases, J lost 0 bases, and 2 bases stayed unmatched. CDR3 size: 15 residues. The V gene's germline CDR1 is GTSNPN and CDR2 SVGIG (reference sequence). The CDR3 loop reads CAWLQGASGANVLTF. The CDR3 coding sequence is TGTGCCTGGCTACAGGGGGCCTCTGGGGCCAACGTCCTGACTTTC.

The chain joins TRBV19 to TRBJ2-7, with 10 bases lining up with TRBD2. V trimming: 1 base; J trimming: 3 bases; junction bases outside the gene matches: 3. The CDR3 covers 15 residues. Germline V CDR1 and CDR2: LNHDA, SQIVND (reference sequence). The CDR3 nucleotides are TGTGCCAGTAGTATAGGGGGACTAGCGAACTACGAGCAGTACTTC. It translates to CASSIGGLANYEQYF.

The V gene is TRBV5-1, the J gene TRBJ2-3; 8 bases map to TRBD2. After removal of 2 bases from V and 0 bases from J, the junction contained 11 bases not matched to a gene. Germline V gene sequence: CDR1 SGHRS, CDR2 YFSETQ. The CDR3 contains 18 residues. The CDR3 protein is CASSFTGGSGSSTDTQYF. The CDR3 DNA follows: TGCGCCAGCAGCTTTACCGGGGGCAGCGGGAGTAGCACAGATACGCAGTATTTT.

This clone showed up just a few times. The rearrangement uses TRBV2 and TRBJ1-6, with 9 bases matching TRBD1. The CDR3 has 13 residues. Trimming took 8 bases from V and 13 from J; bases not matched to a gene: 9. CDR1 and CDR2 from the germline V gene are SNHLY and FYNNEI. The CDR3 here is CASLGTGLPPLHF. The CDR3 DNA reads TGTGCCAGCCTAGGGACAGGGCTCCCCCCCCTCCACTTT.

This chain joins TRBV5-1 and TRBJ1-2; D ambiguous. V shed 3 bases and J shed 13 bases, with 22 bases lying between them. The CDR3 consists of 14 residues. Germline loops: CDR1 SGHRS, CDR2 YFSETQ. The CDR3, as DNA: TGCGCCAGCAGCTCCTCTACAACGTCCTATGTATTCACCTTC. It codes for CASSSSTTSYVFTF.

The chain has TRBV6-1 and TRBJ2-1; the D is unclear. The V gene lost 1 base and the J gene lost 5 bases, with 12 bases spanning the gap. Germline V gene data show CDR1 as MNHNS and CDR2 as SASEGT. This CDR3 is 15 amino acids long. CDR3 coding DNA: TGTGCCAGCAGTGAAGTAGCCGAACCCAACAATGAGCAGTTCTTC. It is translated as CASSEVAEPNNEQFF.

This chain uses TRBV19 with TRBJ2-7; D is perhaps TRBD2 (6 bases). V lost 7 bases, J lost 6 bases, and 25 bases lay in between. From germline, CDR1 is LNHDA and CDR2 SQIVND (reference sequence). There are 16 residues in the CDR3. Here the CDR3 reads CASTLSSSAGKAEQYF. CDR3 nucleotide sequence: TGTGCCAGTACACTTAGTTCTTCGGCGGGGAAGGCCGAGCAGTACTTC.

The rearrangement joins TRBV5-4 to TRBJ1-1, with unresolved D. Trimming left V 6 bases short and J 1 base short, with 13 bases between. CDR1 and CDR2 from the germline V gene are SGHNT and YYREEE (reference sequence). This CDR3 region has 14 residues. The CDR3 spells CASKRAAGNTEAFF. In DNA, the CDR3 is TGTGCCAGCAAGAGGGCGGCAGGGAACACTGAAGCTTTCTTT.

V is TRBV5-5 and J is TRBJ1-6, with TRBD1 matching 8 bases. The germline V gene has CDR1 SGHKS and CDR2 YYEKEE (reference sequence). The CDR3 is made up of 15 amino acids. Trimming removed 4 bases from V and 6 bases from J; junction bases left unmatched: 6. The CDR3: CASSQATGGNSPLHF. The CDR3 nucleotides read TGTGCCAGCAGCCAAGCTACAGGGGGTAATTCACCCCTCCACTTT.

This clone is a singleton in its sample. V usage is TRBV19 and J usage is TRBJ2-1; TRBD1 agrees at 8 bases. Looked up from germline, CDR1 is LNHDA and CDR2 is SQIVND (reference sequence). The CDR3 loop spans 14 amino acids. After removal of 4 bases from V and 9 bases from J, the junction contained 8 bases not matched to a gene. In nucleotides, the CDR3 is TGTGCCAGTAGTACTCAGCAGGGGGCGCGTGAGCAGTTCTTC. Its protein product is CASSTQQGAREQFF.

The chain links TRBV7-8 to TRBJ1-5; 9 nucleotides align to TRBD1. J lost 4 bases, V lost 7 bases, and 5 bases had no gene match. The germline V gene encodes CDR1 SGHVS and CDR2 FQNEAQ. The CDR3 has 14 amino acids. DNA of the CDR3: TGTGCCAGCACCCCGACAGGGGGAAATCAGCCCCAGCATTTT. Residues: CASTPTGGNQPQHF.

The rearrangement joins TRBV15 to TRBJ1-2; TRBD1 agrees at 11 bases. Germline V CDR1 and CDR2: LNHNV, YYDKDF (reference sequence). CDR3 length equals 16 residues. With V trimmed by 0 bases and J by 4 bases, 4 bases remained unmatched. CDR3 region: CATSRDLGTGGYGYTF. The CDR3, as DNA: TGTGCCACCAGCAGAGATCTAGGGACAGGGGGCTATGGCTACACCTTC.

This chain uses TRBV2 with TRBJ2-7, with 7 bases fitting TRBD1. This CDR3 contains 12 residues. In germline, CDR1 is SNHLY, CDR2 FYNNEI. Trimming cost V 5 bases and J 4 bases; bases outside gene matches: 2. CDR3: CASSRQGYEQYF. The CDR3 nucleotides are TGTGCCAGCAGTAGACAGGGATACGAGCAGTACTTC.

The gene calls are TRBV5-1 and TRBJ1-1; D is perhaps TRBD1 (5 bases). CDR1 is SGHRS, CDR2 YFSETQ, per germline. The V end lost 2 bases, the J end lost 4 bases, and 9 bases lay between the germline ends. The CDR3 length is 13 residues. The CDR3 DNA reads as TGCGCCAGCAGCTTTACGACAGCCACTGAAGCTTTCTTT. Translated, it gives CASSFTTATEAFF.

CDR3 in DNA: TGTGCCAGCAGCTTCTCCTCAAGCGGGGGGGCCAACACCGGGGAGCTGTTTTTT. Amino acids: CASSFSSSGGANTGELFF. The gene calls are TRBV5-4 and TRBJ2-2, with TRBD2 identical over 10 bases. J lost 2 bases, V lost 2 bases, and 9 bases had no gene match. CDR3 size: 18 residues. Germline V gene lookup returns CDR1 SGHNT and CDR2 YYREEE (reference sequence).

The rearrangement links TRBV5-5 to TRBJ2-5, with 8 bases fitting TRBD1. This CDR3 is 14 amino acids long. Germline CDR1 SGHKS, CDR2 YYEKEE (reference sequence). The junction had 6 bases not matched to a gene; V was cut back by 4 bases and J by 4 bases. The CDR3 loop is CASSPNTGGETQYF. The CDR3 bases are TGTGCCAGCAGCCCCAATACAGGGGGAGAGACCCAGTACTTC.

The chain has TRBV27 and TRBJ2-7, with D perhaps TRBD1 or TRBD2 (5 bases each). The CDR3 loop spans 15 amino acids. Germline CDR1 reads MNHEY; CDR2 reads SMNVEV (reference sequence). V dropped 1 base and J dropped 4 bases, with 14 bases sitting between them. CDR3 nucleotide sequence: TGTGCCAGCAGTTTATTGCCGGGGCCGGGATACGAGCAGTACTTC. Its protein product is CASSLLPGPGYEQYF.

V is TRBV7-3 and J is TRBJ2-2, with TRBD2 matching 10 bases. Germline trimming cut 6 bases from V and 6 bases from J; bases unmatched to any gene: 13. Per germline, CDR1 SGHTA and CDR2 FQGTGA. This CDR3 contains 17 residues. The CDR3 DNA follows: TGTGCCAGCAGTCAAAATCCCGGGACTAGCGAAGCCGGGGAGCTGTTTTTT. Its translation is CASSQNPGTSEAGELFF.

CDR3 sequence reads: CASSFRGGPYNEQFF. The CDR3 nucleotides are TGCGCCAGCAGCTTCAGGGGTGGCCCCTACAATGAGCAGTTCTTC. This chain uses TRBV5-1 with TRBJ2-1, with D possibly matching TRBD1 (6 bases). The ends were cut back, 2 bases at V and 2 bases at J, with 11 bases in the middle. Germline V gene lookup returns CDR1 SGHRS and CDR2 YFSETQ. The CDR3 sequence is 15 residues long.